Shown below are 17 T cell receptor beta chains from a single sample sequenced in a study of blood T cell repertoires in COVID-19. Profiling relied on immunoSEQ multiplex PCR, and the TCRdb table lists in-frame clones only, not all of them. The sample has 200,000 to 250,000 clones; about 78% are singletons. Sequencing input: peripheral blood. Receptors originate from a woman in her seventies with acute or convalescent COVID-19.

The rearrangement uses TRBV7-9 and TRBJ2-3, with D unclear. From germline, CDR1 is SEHNR and CDR2 FQNEAQ (reference sequence). The germline V and J ends were trimmed by 5 bases and 0 bases, with 12 bases remaining between them. This CDR3 contains 15 residues. The CDR3 spells CASSLVLTSTDTQYF. The CDR3 nucleotides are TGTGCCAGCAGCCTGGTGCTCACAAGCACAGATACGCAGTATTTT.

The chain couples TRBV6-4 to TRBJ1-1, with 7 nucleotides matching TRBD1. Germline loops: CDR1 MRHNA, CDR2 SNTAGT. The CDR3 totals 13 residues. V was pared by 0 bases and J by 9 bases, with 4 bases of the junction left unmatched. CDR3 nucleotides: TGTGCCAGCAGTGACTCAGGGACAGCTAAAGCTTTCTTT. Translation: CASSDSGTAKAFF.

Only one count was recorded for this clone. The chain recombines TRBV19 with TRBJ1-3; 8 nucleotides line up with TRBD1. Trimming cost V 5 bases and J 0 bases; bases outside gene matches: 3. The length of the CDR3 is 15 residues. The V gene's germline CDR1 is LNHDA and CDR2 SQIVND (reference sequence). CDR3 in amino acids: CASSATGGSGNTIYF. DNA for the CDR3: TGTGCCAGTAGTGCCACAGGGGGCTCTGGAAACACCATATATTTT.

The V gene is TRBV10-2, the J gene TRBJ2-7; maybe TRBD2 (6 bases). The CDR3 extends over 14 amino acids. Per germline, CDR1 WSHSY and CDR2 SAAADI. The V and J ends lost 6 bases and 0 bases respectively, with 12 bases between them. The DNA of the CDR3 is TGCGCCAGCAGGGGACTTCAGGGCTCCTACGAGCAGTACTTC. It translates to CASRGLQGSYEQYF.

The chain carries TRBV5-4 and TRBJ2-1; TRBD2 matches at 12 bases. Germline V lookup: CDR1 SGHNT, CDR2 YYREEE (reference sequence). V gave up 4 bases and J gave up 6 bases; unmatched junction bases: 5. The CDR3 length is 15 residues. Written as DNA, the CDR3 is TGTGCCAGCAGCCAAACGACTAGCGGGAGCAATGAGCAGTTCTTC. Its protein product is CASSQTTSGSNEQFF.

J is TRBJ2-2 and V is TRBV3-1 (or the pseudogene TRBV3-2); 9 bases match TRBD2. The CDR3 has 20 amino acids. After removal of 0 bases from V and 4 bases from J, the junction contained 15 bases not matched to a gene. The germline gives CDR1 LGHDT, CDR2 YNNKEL (reference sequence). This chain's CDR3 is CASSQDYVEREVAGTGELFF. CDR3 sequence (DNA): TGTGCCAGCAGCCAAGATTATGTGGAGCGGGAGGTTGCAGGCACCGGGGAGCTGTTTTTT.

CDR3 DNA: TGCGCCAGCAGCTTCGGACTAGCGGGATGGGAGCAGTACTTC. Protein product: CASSFGLAGWEQYF. V usage is TRBV5-1 and J usage is TRBJ2-7; 12 nucleotides line up with TRBD2. In germline, CDR1 is SGHRS, CDR2 YFSETQ. The CDR3 sequence is 14 residues long. J was trimmed by 7 bases and V by 2 bases; bases with no gene match: 4.

The chain combines TRBV14 with TRBJ1-2; D is undetermined. With 0 bases removed from V and 8 bases from J, the gap between germline ends came to 13 bases. The CDR3 sequence is 14 residues long. Germline CDR1 is SGHDN and CDR2 is FVKESK. The chain's CDR3 is CASSQDLYGEGYTF. In nucleotides, the CDR3 is TGTGCCAGCAGCCAAGACCTGTACGGTGAGGGCTACACCTTC.

The gene calls are TRBV7-2 and TRBJ2-1; D is possibly TRBD2 (5 bases). Trimming shortened V by 5 bases and J by 7 bases, and 18 bases separated the two germline ends. Germline CDR1 reads SGHTA; CDR2 reads FQGNSA. The CDR3 loop spans 15 amino acids. The CDR3, as DNA: TGTGCCAGCAGCCGTACAGCGGCCGGGGAAAATGAGCAGTTCTTC. Translated, it gives CASSRTAAGENEQFF.

The rearrangement uses TRBV11-2 and TRBJ2-7, with TRBD1 identical over 7 bases. The CDR3 covers 15 residues. The germline V gene has CDR1 SGHAT and CDR2 FQNNGV. Germline trimming cut 6 bases from V and 1 base from J; bases unmatched to any gene: 9. CDR3 DNA: TGTGCCAGCAGGCCCCCGGGACAGAAATCCTACGAGCAGTACTTC. Protein: CASRPPGQKSYEQYF.

This clone is a singleton in its sample. The V and J genes are TRBV18 and TRBJ2-5; TRBD2 might be the D (6 bases). V lost 0 bases and J 5 bases, leaving 7 bases between the germline ends. The V gene's germline CDR1 is KGHSH and CDR2 LQKENI. The CDR3 extends over 13 amino acids. The CDR3 DNA follows: TGTGCCAGCTCACCACCGAGCGGGGAGACCCAGTACTTC. Translation: CASSPPSGETQYF.

The V gene is TRBV18, the J gene TRBJ2-3; D perhaps matches TRBD1 (5 bases). The CDR3 is made up of 15 amino acids. CDR1 is KGHSH, CDR2 LQKENI, per germline. V was trimmed by 3 bases and J by 1 base, leaving 11 bases between them. CDR3 DNA sequence: TGTGCCAGCTCACCCCCGCAGGGTGGCACAGATACGCAGTATTTT. This codes for CASSPPQGGTDTQYF. Variable domain in full (rest from reference TRBV18 and TRBJ2-3): NAGVMQNPRHLVRRRGQEARLRCSPMKGHSHVYWYRQLPEEGLKFMVYLQKENIIDESGMPKERFSAEFPKEGPSILRIQQVVRGDSAAYFCASSPPQGGTDTQYFGPGTRLTVL.

This sequence joins TRBV28 and TRBJ1-1, with 8 bases that match TRBD1. This CDR3 has 16 amino acids. Germline V gives CDR1 MDHEN, CDR2 SYDVKM. With 6 bases clipped from V and 2 bases from J, the junction kept 11 bases outside the gene matches. The CDR3 sequence: CASRVRPGQANTEAFF. The CDR3 DNA reads TGTGCCAGCAGGGTACGCCCGGGACAGGCCAACACTGAAGCTTTCTTT.

This clone has only a few counts. The V gene is TRBV5-1, the J gene TRBJ2-1, with TRBD1 identical over 9 bases. Germline V lookup: CDR1 SGHRS, CDR2 YFSETQ. This CDR3 has 17 residues. Losses at the gene ends were 4 bases for V and 7 bases for J; bases not matched to a gene: 15. CDR3 sequence reads: CASSPPGQGLERNEQFF. The CDR3 coding sequence is TGCGCCAGCAGCCCCCCGGGACAGGGATTGGAGCGGAATGAGCAGTTCTTC. The complete variable domain, with remaining parts taken from reference TRBV5-1 and TRBJ2-1, reads KAGVTQTPRYLIKTRGQQVTLSCSPISGHRSVSWYQQTPGQGLQFLFEYFSETQRNKGNFPGRFSGRQFSNSRSEMNVSTLELGDSALYLCASSPPGQGLERNEQFFGPGTRLTVL.

V is TRBV9 and J is TRBJ2-3; TRBD2 matches at 8 bases. The CDR3 runs 16 residues. CDR1 and CDR2 from the germline V gene are SGDLS and YYNGEE. The V and J ends lost 2 bases and 2 bases, in that order; junction bases with no gene match: 7. CDR3 in DNA: TGTGCCAGCAGCGTCGGACTAGCACAAAACACAGATACGCAGTATTTT. Protein sequence: CASSVGLAQNTDTQYF.

The chain is built from TRBV27 and TRBJ2-1, with 10 bases lining up with TRBD2. Germline CDR1 is MNHEY and CDR2 is SMNVEV (reference sequence). With 4 bases clipped from V and 7 bases from J, the junction kept 10 bases outside the gene matches. There are 16 residues in the CDR3. CDR3 DNA: TGTGCCAGCAGTTCCCCTCAGGGACTAGCGACAAATGAGCAGTTCTTC. Translated: CASSSPQGLATNEQFF.

The table lists this clone with a few counts. The chain is built from TRBV5-6 and TRBJ2-7; D is perhaps TRBD2 (5 bases). Deletions cut 1 base from V and 2 bases from J, with 16 bases between. Per germline, CDR1 SGHDT and CDR2 YYEEEE. The CDR3 consists of 16 residues. CDR3 sequence reads: CASSLRPGISAYEQYF. The CDR3 region has the DNA TGTGCCAGCAGCTTGAGACCGGGGATCAGCGCCTACGAGCAGTACTTC.